These 21 T cell receptor beta chains were sequenced from one sample in a study of cytomegalovirus exposure and HLA in healthy donors. It was with 60 Vbeta and 13 Jbeta primers that the PCR ran. Libraries were prepared by immunoSEQ multiplex PCR; TCRdb keeps only in-frame clonotypes and omits some of them. The table lists approximately 140,000 clones, about three quarters of them singletons. Input material: PBMCs. These receptors were collected from a male donor in good health and CMV-seropositive.

V usage is TRBV2 and J usage is TRBJ1-5; 7 bases align to TRBD1. Per the germline V gene, CDR1 is SNHLY and CDR2 is FYNNEI. V gave up 6 bases and J gave up 1 base; unmatched junction bases: 9. This CDR3 has 16 amino acids. This CDR3 is CASSPGQRGSNQPQHF. CDR3 bases: TGTGCCAGCAGCCCGGGACAGAGAGGAAGCAATCAGCCCCAGCATTTT. Drawing the rest from reference TRBV2 and TRBJ1-5, the complete variable domain is EPEVTQTPSHQVTQMGQEVILRCVPISNHLYFYWYRQILGQKVEFLVSFYNNEISEKSEIFDDQFSVERPDGSNFTLKIRSTKLEDSAMYFCASSPGQRGSNQPQHFGDGTRLSIL.

CDR3 residues: CATSRDLQGSLFHQFF. The CDR3 coding sequence is TGTGCCACCAGCAGAGATCTGCAGGGGTCCCTTTTCCACCAGTTCTTC. The chain combines TRBV15 with TRBJ2-1; D is possibly TRBD1 (6 bases). Per the germline V gene, CDR1 is LNHNV and CDR2 is YYDKDF (reference sequence). V was pared by 0 bases and J by 13 bases, with 22 bases between. The CDR3 has 16 amino acids.

The chain joins TRBV9 to TRBJ2-7; 7 bases map to TRBD2. The CDR3 consists of 15 residues. Germline CDR1 SGDLS, CDR2 YYNGEE. The ends lost 0 bases at V and 0 bases at J; junction bases unmatched: 3. CDR3 nucleotide sequence: TGTGCCAGCAGCGTAGGGGGCGGGGGCTCCTACGAGCAGTACTTC. Protein product: CASSVGGGGSYEQYF.

The V call is TRBV11-2, the J call TRBJ2-7, with a tentative D call TRBD1 (5 bases). The germline V gene encodes CDR1 SGHAT and CDR2 FQNNGV. CDR3 length equals 14 residues. Trimming pared 2 bases from V and 4 bases from J, leaving 12 bases between. CDR3 sequence: CASSLPQGSYEQYF. In nucleotides, the CDR3 is TGTGCCAGCAGCTTACCTCAGGGAAGTTACGAGCAGTACTTC. Combining the CDR3 with reference TRBV11-2 and TRBJ2-7 gives the whole variable domain EAGVAQSPRYKIIEKRQSVAFWCNPISGHATLYWYQQILGQGPKLLIQFQNNGVVDDSQLPKDRFSAERLKGVDSTLKIQPAKLEDSAVYLCASSLPQGSYEQYFGPGTRLTVT.

V is TRBV7-3 and J is TRBJ1-6, with 12 bases fitting TRBD1. CDR3 length: 14 amino acids. Germline CDR1 reads SGHTA; CDR2 reads FQGTGA. V gave up 3 bases and J gave up 11 bases; unmatched junction bases: 2. The CDR3 DNA follows: TGTGCCAGCAGCTTTTGGGACAGGGGGCCACCCCTCCACTTT. Encoded protein: CASSFWDRGPPLHF. Variable domain in full (rest from reference TRBV7-3 and TRBJ1-6): GAGVSQTPSNKVTEKGKYVELRCDPISGHTALYWYRQSLGQGPEFLIYFQGTGAADDSGLPNDRFFAVRPEGSVSTLKIQRTERGDSAVYLCASSFWDRGPPLHFGNGTRLTVT.

This clone was seen a handful of times. The chain uses TRBV7-9 and TRBJ2-2, with D maybe TRBD2 (6 bases). V lost 8 bases and J 4 bases, leaving 14 bases between the germline ends. This CDR3 spans 14 amino acids. The germline V gene encodes CDR1 SEHNR and CDR2 FQNEAQ (reference sequence). DNA for the CDR3: TGTGCCAGCGCCGGCGGGGCGCGCACCGGGGAGCTGTTTTTT. It encodes CASAGGARTGELFF.

The rearrangement links TRBV4-3 to TRBJ2-5, with TRBD2 matching 7 bases. With the DNA end fitting TRBJ2-7 better, the J assignment may be wrong. The CDR3 has 14 amino acids. Germline CDR1 and CDR2: LGHNA and YSLEER. The CDR3 DNA reads TGCGCCAGCAGCCCCCTCGCGGGAGTAACCGAGCAGTACTTC. This encodes CASSPLAGVTEQYF.

The gene calls are TRBV4-1 and TRBJ1-2; D not certain. This CDR3 is built from 14 residues. Germline V gene sequence: CDR1 MGHRA, CDR2 YSYEKL. The V end lost 1 base, the J end lost 0 bases, and 6 bases lay between the germline ends. This CDR3 is CASSQAVANYGYTF. CDR3 DNA sequence: TGCGCCAGCAGCCAAGCGGTAGCTAACTATGGCTACACCTTC.

The chain carries TRBV19 and TRBJ2-1; 7 nucleotides agree with TRBD1. Trimming at V came to 7 bases and at J to 6 bases, leaving 12 bases not matched to a gene. There are 15 residues in the CDR3. Germline V lookup: CDR1 LNHDA, CDR2 SQIVND (reference sequence). CDR3 nucleotides: TGTGCCAGTACTTCCGAGGGGGCTCGATCCAATGAGCAGTTCTTC. Translation: CASTSEGARSNEQFF. The variable domain in full, completed from reference TRBV19 and TRBJ2-1, reads DGGITQSPKYLFRKEGQNVTLSCEQNLNHDAMYWYRQDPGQGLRLIYYSQIVNDFQKGDIAEGYSVSREKKESFPLTVTSAQKNPTAFYLCASTSEGARSNEQFFGPGTRLTVL.

V gene TRBV7-2 combines with J gene TRBJ2-3; 11 bases agree with TRBD2. The length of the CDR3 is 14 residues. V dropped 3 bases and J dropped 8; count of bases not matched to a gene: 4. CDR1 is SGHTA, CDR2 FQGNSA, per germline. CDR3 sequence (DNA): TGTGCCAGCAGCTTTACTAGCGGGGGTTCTACGCAGTATTTT. It encodes CASSFTSGGSTQYF.

The V call is TRBV7-2, the J call TRBJ2-3, with D unresolved. CDR1 is SGHTA, CDR2 FQGNSA, per germline. V was trimmed by 2 bases and J by 8 bases, leaving 8 bases between them. CDR3 length: 12 amino acids. CDR3 region: CASSLLSLTQYF. CDR3 nucleotides: TGTGCCAGCAGCTTACTCTCACTTACGCAGTATTTT.

V and J are TRBV4-1 and TRBJ1-1; maybe TRBD1 (5 bases). The V gene lost 0 bases and the J gene lost 4 bases, with 9 bases spanning the gap. CDR3 length equals 14 residues. The germline V gene has CDR1 MGHRA and CDR2 YSYEKL. The CDR3: CASSQDWGGTEAFF. The CDR3 DNA is TGCGCCAGCAGCCAAGATTGGGGGGGCACTGAAGCTTTCTTT.

V usage is TRBV4-1 and J usage is TRBJ2-5; 8 bases are shared with TRBD1. The ends lost 6 bases at V and 3 bases at J; junction bases unmatched: 6. Per the germline V gene, CDR1 is MGHRA and CDR2 is YSYEKL. This CDR3 region has 14 residues. CDR3 residues: CASSQRQGKETQYF. The CDR3 region has the DNA TGCGCCAGCAGTCAGCGACAGGGGAAAGAGACCCAGTACTTC.

This clone was seen a few times. The gene calls are TRBV7-9 and TRBJ1-1; weak D call: TRBD1 (6 bases). Germline V gene lookup returns CDR1 SEHNR and CDR2 FQNEAQ (reference sequence). Trimming stripped 4 bases from V and 8 bases from J, with 14 bases between. The CDR3 extends over 13 amino acids. This chain's CDR3 is CASSSDGGPEAFF. Here the CDR3 DNA reads TGTGCCAGCAGCTCAGACGGGGGGCCAGAAGCTTTCTTT.

As regards this clone: A read error may account for a junction end that differs from germline. The rearrangement links TRBV7-9 to TRBJ2-7; D not certain. Germline CDR1 reads SEHNR; CDR2 reads FQNEAQ (reference sequence). The CDR3 is made up of 12 amino acids. CDR3 sequence: CSSSRVAYEQYF. CDR3 DNA sequence: TGTTCCAGCAGTAGAGTCGCCTACGAGCAGTACTTC. Drawing the rest from reference TRBV7-9 and TRBJ2-7, the complete variable domain is DTGVSQNPRHKITKRGQNVTFRCDPISEHNRLYWYRQTLGQGPEFLTYFQNEAQLEKSRLLSDRFSAERPKGSFSTLEIQRTEQGDSAMYLCSSSRVAYEQYFGPGTRLTVT.

The V gene is TRBV5-1, the J gene TRBJ2-7; TRBD2 agrees at 8 bases. The J segment lost 3 bases and the V segment lost 3 bases, leaving 5 bases of the junction unmatched. The CDR3 length is 14 residues. Germline values: CDR1 SGHRS, CDR2 YFSETQ. Here the CDR3 DNA reads TGCGCCAGCAGCTGGAGCGGGAGCCACTACGAGCAGTACTTC. Amino acid sequence: CASSWSGSHYEQYF.

The V gene is TRBV6-1, the J gene TRBJ2-7; tentative D call: TRBD1 (6 bases). The V end was cut by 6 bases, the J end by 6 bases, with 18 bases between. Germline CDR1 reads MNHNS; CDR2 reads SASEGT. The length of the CDR3 is 14 residues. The CDR3 bases are TGTGCCAGCAGCAGCTACAGGGTTTCGAGCGAGCAGTACTTC. This sequence encodes CASSSYRVSSEQYF.

The rearrangement uses TRBV6-5 and TRBJ2-5; 9 bases map to TRBD2. Trimming removed 8 bases from V and 5 bases from J; junction bases left unmatched: 9. This CDR3 is 14 amino acids long. Germline lookup yields CDR1 MNHEY and CDR2 SVGAGI. Here the CDR3 reads CASGDSGRGETQYF. In nucleotides, the CDR3 is TGTGCCAGCGGGGATAGCGGGAGAGGGGAGACCCAGTACTTC.

This clone was seen only a few times. The rearrangement links TRBV9 to TRBJ1-2, with D perhaps matching TRBD1 (5 bases). Trimming stripped 6 bases from V and 5 bases from J, with 14 bases between. This CDR3 is built from 13 residues. Germline V gives CDR1 SGDLS, CDR2 YYNGEE. The CDR3 DNA is TGTGCCAGCACCTCCGGGGGGGTTTATGGCTACACCTTC. This sequence encodes CASTSGGVYGYTF. Filled out from reference TRBV9 and TRBJ1-2, the complete variable domain reads DSGVTQTPKHLITATGQRVTLRCSPRSGDLSVYWYQQSLDQGLQFLIQYYNGEERAKGNILERFSAQQFPDLHSELNLSSLELGDSALYFCASTSGGVYGYTFGSGTRLTVV.

The chain employs TRBV19 and TRBJ1-2, with 9 bases lining up with TRBD1. CDR3 size: 13 residues. Germline loops: CDR1 LNHDA, CDR2 SQIVND (reference sequence). V gave up 6 bases and J gave up 7 bases; unmatched junction bases: 6. The CDR3 DNA sequence: TGTGCCAGTAGCCCGACAGGGGGGGCTGGCTACACCTTC. It specifies CASSPTGGAGYTF. The complete variable domain, with remaining parts taken from reference TRBV19 and TRBJ1-2, reads DGGITQSPKYLFRKEGQNVTLSCEQNLNHDAMYWYRQDPGQGLRLIYYSQIVNDFQKGDIAEGYSVSREKKESFPLTVTSAQKNPTAFYLCASSPTGGAGYTFGSGTRLTVV.

This chain links TRBV11-2 with TRBJ2-7, with a weak D call TRBD2 (7 bases). CDR3 size: 15 residues. Germline V gene lookup returns CDR1 SGHAT and CDR2 FQNNGV. V lost 0 bases and J 3 bases, leaving 12 bases between the germline ends. The chain's CDR3 is CASSLEAGALYEQYF. Here the CDR3 DNA reads TGTGCCAGCAGCTTAGAGGCGGGGGCCCTCTACGAGCAGTACTTC.